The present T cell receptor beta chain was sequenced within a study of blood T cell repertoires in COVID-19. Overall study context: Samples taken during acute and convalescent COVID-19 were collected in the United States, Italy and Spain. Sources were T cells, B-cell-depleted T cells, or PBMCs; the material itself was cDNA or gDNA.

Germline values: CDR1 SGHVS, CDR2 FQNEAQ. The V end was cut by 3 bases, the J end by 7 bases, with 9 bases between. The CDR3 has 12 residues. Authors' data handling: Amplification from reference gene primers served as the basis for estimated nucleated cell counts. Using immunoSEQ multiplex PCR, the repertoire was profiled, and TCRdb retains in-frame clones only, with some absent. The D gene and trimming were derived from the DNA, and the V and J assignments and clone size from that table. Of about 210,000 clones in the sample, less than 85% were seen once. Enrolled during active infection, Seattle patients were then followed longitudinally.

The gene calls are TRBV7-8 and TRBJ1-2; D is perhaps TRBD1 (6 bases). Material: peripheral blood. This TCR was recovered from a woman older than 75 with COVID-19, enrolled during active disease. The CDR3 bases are TGTGCCAGCAGCTTCAGGGGAACTGGCTACACCTTC. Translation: CASSFRGTGYTF.